This section outlines one T cell receptor beta chain sequence together with its context. These data come from a study of technical replicates of blood from several donors. Method: immunoSEQ multiplex PCR; TCRdb's copy keeps in-frame clones and lacks some. The data contain tens of thousands of clones, around 90% of them singletons. The germline V gene has CDR1 SGHNT and CDR2 YENEEA. Deletions cut 3 bases from V and 0 bases from J, with 14 bases between. CDR3 length equals 16 residues. V usage is TRBV11-3 and J usage is TRBJ1-1, with D perhaps matching TRBD1 (6 bases). Input material: T cells isolated from PBMCs. The clonotype comes from a human donor in good health. Here the CDR3 reads CASSFGTFSMNTEAFF. CDR3 nucleotides: TGTGCCAGCAGCTTCGGGACATTTAGCATGAACACTGAAGCTTTCTTT. The entire variable domain, with the rest obtained from reference TRBV11-3 and TRBJ1-1, is as follows: EAGVVQSPRYKIIEKKQPVAFWCNPISGHNTLYWYLQNLGQGPELLIRYENEEAVDDSQLPKDRFSAERLKGVDSTLKIQPAELGDSAVYLCASSFGTFSMNTEAFFGQGTRLTVV.